The 6 T cell receptor beta chains presented below share a single source sample, sequenced in a study of cytomegalovirus exposure and HLA in healthy donors. Primers: 60 Vbeta forward and 13 Jbeta reverse. Some clones are missing from TCRdb's copy, which holds only in-frame ones; the method was immunoSEQ multiplex PCR. The sample yields about 160,000 clones, 75% seen once. The specimen was PBMCs. These receptors came from a woman aged 45-60 years in good health and CMV-seropositive.

The chain is built from TRBV15 and TRBJ1-2, with no clear D. V shed 0 bases and J shed 0 bases, with 8 bases lying between them. The CDR3 is made up of 15 amino acids. From germline, CDR1 is LNHNV and CDR2 YYDKDF (reference sequence). DNA of the CDR3: TGTGCCACCAGCAGAGACGTAGGAGCTAACTATGGCTACACCTTC. Residues: CATSRDVGANYGYTF.

The gene calls are TRBV7-2 and TRBJ2-1; D might be TRBD1 (8 bases). Germline lookup yields CDR1 SGHTA and CDR2 FQGNSA. The CDR3 runs to 16 residues. V lost 6 bases and J 1 base, leaving 16 bases between the germline ends. The CDR3 DNA sequence: TGTGCCAGCAGTCGTACAGGGGGGGGTTCCTACAATGAGCAGTTCTTC. This translates into CASSRTGGGSYNEQFF.

The rearrangement uses TRBV30 and TRBJ1-1; TRBD1 might be the D (5 bases). The germline gives CDR1 GTSNPN, CDR2 SVGIG (reference sequence). The CDR3 length is 14 residues. V lost 3 bases and J lost 7, with 18 bases in between. The CDR3 bases are TGTGCCTGGAGCCCGGGGGGGTACGGGGGTGAAGCTTTCTTT. It codes for CAWSPGGYGGEAFF.

This clone is a singleton in its sample. The chain combines TRBV9 with TRBJ2-3; tentatively, D is TRBD1 (5 bases). The germline CDR1 and CDR2 sequences are SGDLS and YYNGEE. The V end lost 3 bases, the J end lost 2 bases, and 10 bases lay between the germline ends. The CDR3 runs to 14 residues. The CDR3 sequence is CASSADSITDTQYF. The CDR3 DNA reads as TGTGCCAGCAGCGCCGACAGCATCACAGATACGCAGTATTTT. The complete variable domain, with remaining parts taken from reference TRBV9 and TRBJ2-3, reads DSGVTQTPKHLITATGQRVTLRCSPRSGDLSVYWYQQSLDQGLQFLIQYYNGEERAKGNILERFSAQQFPDLHSELNLSSLELGDSALYFCASSADSITDTQYFGPGTRLTVL.

The genes are TRBV1 and TRBJ2-7; TRBD2 is taken as the D call from the table, unchecked against the DNA. TRBV1 is noted as a pseudogene. This CDR3 spans 17 amino acids. CDR3 nucleotides: TGCACCAGCAGCCAAGATCCGTATGGGGAGGGGTCCTACGAGCAGTACTTC. This gives the protein CTSSQDPYGEGSYEQYF.

This clone was recorded a few times. The chain combines TRBV27 with TRBJ2-5; 10 bases map to TRBD1. Germline values: CDR1 MNHEY, CDR2 SMNVEV (reference sequence). This CDR3 region has 13 residues. The trim removed 8 bases at V and 5 bases at J, leaving 5 bases unmatched. The CDR3 nucleotides are TGTGCCAGCTCCCGGGACAGGGGTGAGACCCAGTACTTC. Protein sequence: CASSRDRGETQYF.